The 14 T cell receptor beta chains below come from one sample, sequenced in a study of T cells in Graves' hyperthyroidism and ophthalmopathy. Using RNA transcripts as the source, TCR beta CDR3 regions were amplified. Initially, a first-round RT-PCR of the TCR CDR3 employed the HTBI primer set. Each CDR3 protein gets one entry after TCRdb re-called the multiplex PCR reads with MiXCR. The table lists roughly 710,000 distinct CDR3 sequences, 35% of them singletons. The sequencing sample was made of blood. The source is a woman between 40 and 55 years old with Graves' hyperthyroidism.

V usage is TRBV20-1 and J usage is TRBJ2-7, with 7 bases identical to TRBD2. In germline, CDR1 is DFQATT, CDR2 SNEGSKA (reference sequence). V lost 6 bases and J lost 2; bases outside the gene matches: 10. The CDR3 runs to 14 residues. The CDR3 DNA sequence: TGCAGTGCAGTAGATTGGCGGGAGACCTACGAGCAGTACTTC. It translates to CSAVDWRETYEQYF.

V is TRBV29-1 and J is TRBJ2-7, with 11 bases aligning to TRBD2. V was clipped by 4 bases and J by 7 bases; unmatched bases: 12. This CDR3 is 15 amino acids long. CDR1 and CDR2 (germline): SQVTM, ANQGSEA. The CDR3 loop is CSVGRESSGRNEQYF. CDR3 nucleotide sequence: TGCAGCGTTGGTAGGGAGTCTAGCGGGAGGAATGAGCAGTACTTC.

The J gene is TRBJ2-5, the V gene TRBV28; either TRBD1 or TRBD2 may supply D (5 bases each). The CDR3 consists of 14 residues. Trimming stripped 8 bases from V and 5 bases from J, with 18 bases between. Germline V gene lookup returns CDR1 MDHEN and CDR2 SYDVKM. Written as DNA, the CDR3 is TGTGCCAGCCAGGGCGGGCCAGTAGGGGAGACCCAGTACTTC. Protein: CASQGGPVGETQYF. Based on the CDR3 plus reference TRBV28 and TRBJ2-5, the full variable domain is DVKVTQSSRYLVKRTGEKVFLECVQDMDHENMFWYRQDPGLGLRLIYFSYDVKMKEKGDIPEGYSVSREKKERFSLILESASTNQTSMYLCASQGGPVGETQYFGPGTRLLVL.

The rearrangement joins TRBV5-1 to TRBJ2-5; 10 bases line up with TRBD1. V shed 4 bases, J shed 5 bases, and the junction held 5 bases outside the gene matches. This CDR3 spans 14 amino acids. The germline gives CDR1 SGHRS, CDR2 YFSETQ. CDR3 loop: CASSQPGQGETQYF. The CDR3 DNA reads as TGCGCCAGCAGCCAACCGGGACAGGGGGAGACCCAGTACTTC.

This chain links TRBV28 with TRBJ2-7; the match to TRBD1 covers 10 bases. Germline V lookup: CDR1 MDHEN, CDR2 SYDVKM. There are 16 residues in the CDR3. Trimming cost V 3 bases and J 6 bases; bases outside gene matches: 11. In DNA, the CDR3 is TGTGCCAGCAGTTTGATGGACAGGGGGATAGTTCGCGAGCAGTACTTC. It yields the protein CASSLMDRGIVREQYF.

V and J are TRBV5-6 and TRBJ2-7; the D gene is possibly TRBD1 (6 bases). V was trimmed by 2 bases and J by 5 bases, leaving 14 bases between them. The CDR3 has 14 amino acids. Germline V lookup: CDR1 SGHDT, CDR2 YYEEEE. The CDR3 protein is CASSFETGIDEQYF. The CDR3 bases are TGTGCCAGCAGCTTTGAGACAGGCATCGACGAGCAGTACTTC. Full variable domain (remainder filled in from reference TRBV5-6 and TRBJ2-7): DAGVTQSPTHLIKTRGQQVTLRCSPKSGHDTVSWYQQALGQGPQFIFQYYEEEERQRGNFPDRFSGHQFPNYSSELNVNALLLGDSALYLCASSFETGIDEQYFGPGTRLTVT.

A single count supports this clonotype. The chain uses TRBV7-9 and TRBJ2-5; D is perhaps TRBD1 (7 bases). V lost 5 bases to trimming and J lost 4 bases, with 23 bases between them. The V gene's germline CDR1 is SEHNR and CDR2 FQNEAQ (reference sequence). CDR3 length equals 17 residues. The CDR3 spells CASSPRGTVSSLETQYF. For the CDR3, the DNA is TGTGCCAGCAGCCCCCGGGGGACAGTTTCGTCCCTAGAGACCCAGTACTTC.

This clonotype was picked up many times. This chain uses TRBV10-3 with TRBJ1-1; possibly TRBD1 for D (6 bases). Germline V gene data show CDR1 as ENHRY and CDR2 as SYGVKD. CDR3 size: 13 residues. Trimming stripped 6 bases from V and 6 bases from J, with 14 bases between. CDR3 in amino acids: CAIRTDSYSEAFF. In DNA, the CDR3 is TGTGCCATCAGAACGGACAGTTACTCTGAAGCTTTCTTT.

Remarks on this clonotype: A read error may explain this, as a much larger clone is one base away. The rearrangement links TRBV4-3 to TRBJ2-7; 11 bases align to TRBD2. Germline values: CDR1 LGHNA, CDR2 YSLEER. V shed 2 bases and J 4 bases; nucleotides not matched to a gene: 4. CDR3 length equals 15 residues. The CDR3 region is CASSQWGTSGYEQYF. The CDR3 nucleotides read TGCGCCAGCAGCCAATGGGGGACTAGCGGTTACGAGCAGTACTTC.

The CDR3 protein is CASSPPGQGLANYGYTF. The CDR3 DNA reads as TGTGCCAGCAGTCCACCGGGACAGGGTCTGGCTAACTATGGCTACACCTTC. This rearrangement joins TRBV2 to TRBJ1-2; 9 bases fit TRBD1. Trimming cost V 5 bases and J 0 bases; bases outside gene matches: 10. Germline values: CDR1 SNHLY, CDR2 FYNNEI. This CDR3 is built from 17 residues.

The V and J genes are TRBV29-1 and TRBJ2-6; TRBD1 agrees at 7 bases. CDR1 is SQVTM and CDR2 is ANQGSEA in the germline V gene. This CDR3 is 14 amino acids long. The CDR3 DNA sequence: TGCAGTGCGGTACAGGGGACTGGGGCCAACGTCCTGACTTTC. As protein: CSAVQGTGANVLTF.

This clonotype was seen at least ten times. The chain carries TRBV6-2 or TRBV6-3 and TRBJ2-7, with D hard to call. Germline loops: CDR1 MNHEY, CDR2 SVGEGT. The CDR3 consists of 12 residues. Trimming removed 6 bases from V and 7 bases from J, with 13 bases in between. CDR3 DNA sequence: TGTGCCAGCAGCGTCGCGAGGTCTGAGCAGTACTTC. Its protein product is CASSVARSEQYF.

As for this clonotype: One junction end does not reproduce the germline sequence, and a read error may be involved. J is TRBJ1-2 and V is TRBV15; the D gene is possibly TRBD1 (6 bases). Germline V lookup: CDR1 LNHNV, CDR2 YYDKDF (reference sequence). The CDR3 is 14 amino acids. The CDR3 nucleotides are TGTGCCAGCAGCTTCGCCTCAGGGGACTATGGCTACACCTTC. Residues: CASSFASGDYGYTF. Together with reference TRBV15 and TRBJ1-2, the CDR3 gives the full variable domain: DAMVIQNPRYQVTQFGKPVTLSCSQTLNHNVMYWYQQKSSQAPKLLFHYYDKDFNNEADTPDNFQSRRPNTSFCFLDIRSPGLGDTAMYLCASSFASGDYGYTFGSGTRLTVV.

This clonotype was seen a few times. The chain combines TRBV4-3 with TRBJ1-2; 7 positions agree with TRBD1. The CDR3 runs to 15 residues. CDR1 is LGHNA, CDR2 YSLEER, per germline. V lost 2 bases and J lost 7; bases outside the gene matches: 10. CDR3 nucleotides: TGCGCCAGCAGCCAACTGACAGGGCGCGGGTTTGGCTACACCTTC. Residues: CASSQLTGRGFGYTF.